The next 15 T cell receptor beta chains were all read from a single sample in a study of cytomegalovirus exposure and HLA in healthy donors. A multiplex PCR was run with 60 Vbeta primers and 13 Jbeta primers. Assay used: immunoSEQ multiplex PCR; TCRdb lists only in-frame clones, some missing. This sample carries roughly 150,000 clones, roughly 77% of them seen once, and the ten largest clones take 1.9%. The specimen was PBMCs. Source of these receptors: a woman under 30 in good health and CMV-seronegative.

The V and J genes are TRBV7-4 and TRBJ1-5; a possible D gene is TRBD1 (5 bases). CDR1 and CDR2 from the germline V gene are SGHVT and SQSDAQ. V lost 2 bases and J lost 3, with 20 bases in between. The CDR3 has 18 residues. This CDR3 is CASSLRYAGDPHNQPQHF. The CDR3 DNA reads TGTGCCAGCAGCTTAAGGTACGCGGGGGACCCCCACAATCAGCCCCAGCATTTT.

This clone was seen repeatedly, ten times or more. The chain links TRBV6-5 to TRBJ1-5, with TRBD1 as a possible D gene (6 bases). The germline V and J ends were trimmed by 4 bases and 6 bases, with 10 bases remaining between them. This CDR3 contains 13 residues. From germline, CDR1 is MNHEY and CDR2 SVGAGI. The CDR3, as DNA: TGTGCCAGCAGTTGGGGGGGCACTCAGCCCCAGCATTTT. It encodes CASSWGGTQPQHF.

A single count supports this clone. The chain uses TRBV28 and TRBJ1-4, with D maybe TRBD1 (6 bases). Trimming removed 3 bases from V and 8 bases from J, with 16 bases in between. Looked up from germline, CDR1 is MDHEN and CDR2 is SYDVKM. The CDR3 is 15 amino acids. Here the CDR3 DNA reads TGTGCCAGCAGTTTTCGGACGCCCAGGGGAGAAAAACTGTTTTTT. Amino acid sequence: CASSFRTPRGEKLFF.

CDR3 DNA: TGTGCCAGCAGGGTAGTCCCCTATGGCTACACCTTC. Translation gives CASRVVPYGYTF. J is TRBJ1-2 and V is TRBV5-6; no reliable D call. Germline V gene data show CDR1 as SGHDT and CDR2 as YYEEEE. This CDR3 comprises 12 residues. Trimming removed 5 bases from V and 4 bases from J, with 9 bases in between.

This chain joins TRBV6-4 and TRBJ1-1, with unresolved D. V lost 11 bases and J lost 1, with 14 bases in between. The CDR3 loop spans 13 amino acids. CDR1 is MRHNA, CDR2 SNTAGT, per germline. CDR3 sequence: CAGKFQENTEAFF. The CDR3, as DNA: TGTGCCGGCAAGTTTCAGGAGAACACTGAAGCTTTCTTT.

The chain is built from TRBV4-1 and TRBJ2-5, with D maybe TRBD2 (5 bases). V gave up 2 bases and J gave up 2 bases, with 18 bases separating them. The CDR3 spans 17 residues. Germline values: CDR1 MGHRA, CDR2 YSYEKL. The CDR3 region is CASSQSLRRGSQETQYF. CDR3 nucleotide sequence: TGCGCCAGCAGCCAATCCCTCCGAAGAGGGTCTCAAGAGACCCAGTACTTC.

This clone occurred a few times. V is TRBV6-4 and J is TRBJ2-2; 9 bases line up with TRBD2. The V gene end was trimmed by 6 bases and the J gene end by 6 bases; junction bases not matched to a gene: 5. This CDR3 has 14 amino acids. CDR1 and CDR2 from the germline V gene are MRHNA and SNTAGT. CDR3 coding DNA: TGTGCCAGCAGGCCGGGACTAGCTGCCGGGGAGCTGTTTTTT. Translating it yields CASRPGLAAGELFF.

The chain uses TRBV9 and TRBJ2-1; D possibly corresponds to TRBD1 (6 bases). The germline V and J ends were trimmed by 4 bases and 10 bases, with 9 bases remaining between them. CDR3 length equals 11 residues. Per germline, CDR1 SGDLS and CDR2 YYNGEE. CDR3 region: CASSPGTEQFF. The DNA for the CDR3 is TGTGCCAGCAGCCCCGGGACAGAGCAGTTCTTC.

J is TRBJ2-7 and V is TRBV6-5; D is unresolved. Per the germline V gene, CDR1 is MNHEY and CDR2 is SVGAGI. V was shortened by 6 bases and J by 0 bases, with 12 bases between the two germline ends. The CDR3 covers 14 residues. CDR3 sequence: CASRYSESSYEQYF. CDR3 DNA sequence: TGTGCCAGCAGATACAGCGAAAGCTCCTACGAGCAGTACTTC.

This clone was detected only a few times. This rearrangement joins TRBV7-2 to TRBJ1-4; perhaps TRBD1 as D (6 bases). The ends were cut back, 5 bases at V and 8 bases at J, with 9 bases in the middle. The CDR3 runs to 12 residues. CDR1 and CDR2 (germline): SGHTA, FQGNSA. In nucleotides, the CDR3 is TGTGCCAGCAGCCCGGACAGAGAAAAACTGTTTTTT. As protein: CASSPDREKLFF. Combining the CDR3 with reference TRBV7-2 and TRBJ1-4 gives the whole variable domain GAGVSQSPSNKVTEKGKDVELRCDPISGHTALYWYRQSLGQGLEFLIYFQGNSAPDKSGLPSDRFSAERTGGSVSTLTIQRTQQEDSAVYLCASSPDREKLFFGSGTQLSVL.

In its sample, this clone was seen a few times. This sequence joins TRBV5-4 and TRBJ2-5, with 8 bases matching TRBD1. The junction had 3 bases not matched to a gene; V was cut back by 4 bases and J by 1 base. Germline loops: CDR1 SGHNT, CDR2 YYREEE (reference sequence). The CDR3 extends over 14 amino acids. This CDR3 reads CASSPDRGQETQYF. The CDR3 DNA reads TGTGCCAGCAGCCCCGACAGGGGCCAAGAGACCCAGTACTTC.

The chain uses TRBV18 and TRBJ2-7, with 7 bases fitting TRBD1. With 2 bases clipped from V and 6 bases from J, the junction kept 7 bases outside the gene matches. Germline V gene sequence: CDR1 KGHSH, CDR2 LQKENI. The CDR3 extends over 14 amino acids. DNA of the CDR3: TGTGCCAGCTCACCAGACAGGGAGTTAAGCGAGCAGTACTTC. Translated, it gives CASSPDRELSEQYF. The full variable domain, in which reference TRBV18 and TRBJ2-7 provide the parts outside the CDR3, is NAGVMQNPRHLVRRRGQEARLRCSPMKGHSHVYWYRQLPEEGLKFMVYLQKENIIDESGMPKERFSAEFPKEGPSILRIQQVVRGDSAAYFCASSPDRELSEQYFGPGTRLTVT.

The chain combines TRBV5-5 with TRBJ1-1; 7 nucleotides line up with TRBD1. Trimming at V came to 1 base and at J to 1 base, leaving 10 bases not matched to a gene. Per germline, CDR1 SGHKS and CDR2 YYEKEE (reference sequence). There are 17 residues in the CDR3. In DNA, the CDR3 is TGTGCCAGCAGCTTGTTAATTGGGACAGATCGGAACACTGAAGCTTTCTTT. It is translated as CASSLLIGTDRNTEAFF.

This clone was detected only once. The CDR3 nucleotides are TGTGCCAGACCCCACAGGGTGGAAGGCACTGAAGCTTTCTTT. Its protein is CARPHRVEGTEAFF. The rearrangement links TRBV28 to TRBJ1-1; perhaps TRBD1 as D (6 bases). Germline V gene lookup returns CDR1 MDHEN and CDR2 SYDVKM. V lost 9 bases to trimming and J lost 4 bases, with 18 bases between them. This CDR3 is built from 14 residues.

The V call is TRBV19, the J call TRBJ2-2; TRBD1 might be the D (6 bases). CDR1 and CDR2 (germline): LNHDA, SQIVND (reference sequence). Trimming removed 5 bases from V and 6 bases from J, with 10 bases in between. CDR3 length: 13 amino acids. Here the CDR3 reads CASSLQGSGELFF. The DNA for the CDR3 is TGTGCCAGTAGTCTACAGGGATCCGGGGAGCTGTTTTTT.